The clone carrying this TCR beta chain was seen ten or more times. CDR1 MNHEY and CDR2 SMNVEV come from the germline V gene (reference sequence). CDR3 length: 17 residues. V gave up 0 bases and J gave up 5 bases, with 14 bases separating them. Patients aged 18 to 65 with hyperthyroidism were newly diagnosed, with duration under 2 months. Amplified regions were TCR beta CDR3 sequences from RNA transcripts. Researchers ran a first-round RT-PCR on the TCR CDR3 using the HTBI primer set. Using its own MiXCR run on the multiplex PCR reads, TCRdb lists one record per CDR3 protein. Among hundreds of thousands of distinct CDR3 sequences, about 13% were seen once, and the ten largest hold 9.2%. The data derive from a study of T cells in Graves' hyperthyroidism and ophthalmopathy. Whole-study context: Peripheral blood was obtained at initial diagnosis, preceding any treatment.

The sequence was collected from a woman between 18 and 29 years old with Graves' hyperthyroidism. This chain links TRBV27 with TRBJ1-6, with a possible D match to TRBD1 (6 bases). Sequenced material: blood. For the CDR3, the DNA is TGTGCCAGCAGTTTATCGAGAGGGGGAGCGGATAATTCACCCCTCCACTTT. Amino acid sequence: CASSLSRGGADNSPLHF.